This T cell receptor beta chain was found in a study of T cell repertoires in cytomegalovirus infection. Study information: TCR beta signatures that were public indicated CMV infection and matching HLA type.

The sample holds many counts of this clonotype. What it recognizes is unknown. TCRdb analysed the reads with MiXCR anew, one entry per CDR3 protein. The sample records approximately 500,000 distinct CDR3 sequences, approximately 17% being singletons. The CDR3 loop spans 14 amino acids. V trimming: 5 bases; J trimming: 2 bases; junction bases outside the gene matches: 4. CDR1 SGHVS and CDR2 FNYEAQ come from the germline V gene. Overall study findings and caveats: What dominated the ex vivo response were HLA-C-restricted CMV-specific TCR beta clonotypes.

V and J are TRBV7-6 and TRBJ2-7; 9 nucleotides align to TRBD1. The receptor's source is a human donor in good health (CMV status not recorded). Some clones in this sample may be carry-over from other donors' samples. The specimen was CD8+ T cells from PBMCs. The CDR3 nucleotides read TGTGCCAGCAGCCGCGGACAGGGGACCTACGAGCAGTACTTC. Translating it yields CASSRGQGTYEQYF.